The entry below describes one T cell receptor (beta chain). Both 60 Vbeta primers and 13 Jbeta primers went into the PCR. As processed by the authors: Later reanalysis found around 84 million unique TCR beta chains, roughly 10 million of them shared. TCRdb keeps only in-frame clones here, not all; method: immunoSEQ multiplex PCR. The V and J calls and clone size were taken over from that table, and D and trimming were inferred from the DNA. The table includes 150,000 to 200,000 clones, roughly 82% detected once. The sample belongs to a study of cytomegalovirus exposure and HLA in healthy donors. Study overall: Early released data had roughly 81 million unique TCRs, all coming from HLA-typed donors.

Trimming stripped 0 bases from V and 4 bases from J, with 6 bases between. Germline assignment: CDR1 SEHNR and CDR2 FQNEAQ (reference sequence). CDR3 length equals 13 residues. The chain has TRBV7-9 and TRBJ2-5; maybe TRBD1 (5 bases). The TCR was taken from a man aged 35 to 55 in good health and CMV-seronegative. What was sequenced was PBMCs. The DNA for the CDR3 is TGTGCCAGCAGCTTAGCGACAGCAGAGACCCAGTACTTC. It is translated as CASSLATAETQYF.